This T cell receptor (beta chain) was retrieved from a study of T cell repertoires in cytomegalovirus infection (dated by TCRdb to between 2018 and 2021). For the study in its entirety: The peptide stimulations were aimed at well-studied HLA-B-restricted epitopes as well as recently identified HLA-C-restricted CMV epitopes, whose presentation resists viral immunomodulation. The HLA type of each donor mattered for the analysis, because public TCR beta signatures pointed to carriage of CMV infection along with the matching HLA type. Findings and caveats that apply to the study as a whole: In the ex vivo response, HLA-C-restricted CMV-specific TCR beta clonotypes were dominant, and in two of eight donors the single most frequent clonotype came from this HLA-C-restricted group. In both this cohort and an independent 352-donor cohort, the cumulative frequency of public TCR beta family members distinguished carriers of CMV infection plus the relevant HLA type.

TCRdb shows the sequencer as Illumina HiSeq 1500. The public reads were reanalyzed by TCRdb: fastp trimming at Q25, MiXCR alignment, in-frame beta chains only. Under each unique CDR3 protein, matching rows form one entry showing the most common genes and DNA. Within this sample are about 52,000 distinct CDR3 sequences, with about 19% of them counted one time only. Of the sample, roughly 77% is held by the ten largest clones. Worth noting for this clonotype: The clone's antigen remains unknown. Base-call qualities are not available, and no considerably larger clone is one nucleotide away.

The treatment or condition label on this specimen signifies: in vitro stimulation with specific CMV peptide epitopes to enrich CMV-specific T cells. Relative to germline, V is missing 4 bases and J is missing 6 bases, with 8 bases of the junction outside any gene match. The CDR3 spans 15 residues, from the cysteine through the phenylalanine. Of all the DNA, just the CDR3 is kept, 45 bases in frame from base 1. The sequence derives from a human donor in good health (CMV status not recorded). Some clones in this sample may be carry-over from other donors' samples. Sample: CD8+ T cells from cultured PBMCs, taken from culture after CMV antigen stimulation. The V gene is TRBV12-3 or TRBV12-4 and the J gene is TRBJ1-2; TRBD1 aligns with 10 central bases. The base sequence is TGTGCCAGCAGTTCGACAGGGGGCCCCGCTAATGGCTACACCTTC. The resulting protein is CASSSTGGPANGYTF.